These 24 T cell receptor beta chains originate from one sample sequenced in a study of T-cell reconstitution after alpha-beta-depleted transplantation in children (TCRdb year 2016). The library was prepared using PCR. These reads were obtained on an Illumina HiSeq 2500. TCR library preparation used molecular barcoding, with unique molecular identifiers applied to normalize quantification of the TCRbeta repertoire. The public reads were run again by TCRdb, first through fastp at Q25 and then through MiXCR, and only productive beta chains were kept. Merged by CDR3 protein, the rows form single entries marked with the most common genes and DNA. For this sample there are fewer than 750,000 distinct CDR3 sequences; roughly 24% appear just once. The top ten clones comprise 11% to 15% of the sample. The treatment or condition label, read with the paper, signifies: allogeneic hematopoietic cell transplantation with graft depleted of TCRalphabeta T cells and CD19 B cells.

The material was PBMCs, mostly from graft donor cells, obtained 360 days after TCRalphabeta/CD19-depleted stem cell transplant. The receptors here all came from a boy under three years old who had a stem cell transplant for acute myeloid leukemia, so the T cells may come from the graft donor.

This clonotype was detected many times. This chain links TRBV6-1 with TRBJ1-5; 9 nucleotides line up with TRBD1. The CDR3 extends over 15 amino acids. Germline V gene data show CDR1 as MNHNS and CDR2 as SASEGT. With V trimmed by 5 bases and J by 5 bases, 7 bases remained unmatched. CDR3: CASSLRQGVYQPQHF. The CDR3 DNA reads as TGTGCCAGCAGTCTTAGACAGGGGGTTTATCAGCCCCAGCATTTT.

This clonotype has ten or more counts. The chain joins TRBV20-1 to TRBJ1-4; D remains ambiguous. Looked up from germline, CDR1 is DFQATT and CDR2 is SNEGSKA (reference sequence). Trimming stripped 3 bases from V and 7 bases from J, with 15 bases between. The CDR3 extends over 14 amino acids. CDR3 nucleotide sequence: TGCAGTGCTAGTCTTGTCGGGCAGTTTGAAAAACTGTTTTTT. This encodes CSASLVGQFEKLFF.

The DNA of the CDR3 is TGTGCCAGCCGTGGGACCATGGATGGGACCCAGTACTTC. This gives the protein CASRGTMDGTQYF. This chain joins TRBV7-9 and TRBJ2-5; D possibly matches TRBD1 or TRBD2 (5 bases each). V was clipped by 8 bases and J by 7 bases, with 17 bases between them. The germline V gene encodes CDR1 SEHNR and CDR2 FQNEAQ (reference sequence). CDR3 length equals 13 residues.

This clonotype was counted a few times. J is TRBJ2-3 and V is TRBV4-1, with D tentatively TRBD1 (5 bases). The CDR3 spans 16 residues. Germline assignment: CDR1 MGHRA and CDR2 YSYEKL. V was pared by 1 base and J by 7 bases, with 18 bases between. CDR3 DNA: TGCGCCAGCAGCCAAGGCGTACAGGAACCCGAGTATACGCAGTATTTT. Translation gives CASSQGVQEPEYTQYF.

This clonotype was seen more than once but under ten times. V and J are TRBV12-3 or TRBV12-4 and TRBJ1-1, with D uncertain. V lost 3 bases and J 7 bases, leaving 12 bases between the germline ends. CDR3 size: 13 residues. Here the CDR3 DNA reads TGTGCCAGCAGTTTCGGCGTGGACCGTGAAGCTTTCTTT. The encoded protein is CASSFGVDREAFF.

The genes are TRBV7-2 and TRBJ2-6; tentatively, D is TRBD2 (5 bases). The length of the CDR3 is 18 residues. With 0 bases removed from V and 2 bases from J, the gap between germline ends came to 14 bases. The germline gives CDR1 SGHTA, CDR2 FQGNSA. The CDR3 DNA reads TGTGCCAGCAGCTTAGCAATAGGGAAGAGGGCTGGGGCCAACGTCCTGACTTTC. It codes for CASSLAIGKRAGANVLTF.

This clonotype showed up just a few times. This chain links TRBV4-2 with TRBJ2-2, with 8 bases lining up with TRBD1. Germline CDR1 reads LGHNA; CDR2 reads YNFKEQ. The CDR3 is 16 residues long. J was trimmed by 2 bases and V by 5 bases; bases with no gene match: 7. As DNA, the CDR3 is TGTGCCAGCAGCGTTTCAGGACAGGGAAACACCGGGGAGCTGTTTTTT. This translates into CASSVSGQGNTGELFF.

This clonotype has a handful of counts. The chain has TRBV20-1 and TRBJ1-5; possible D gene TRBD1, 5 bases. The CDR3 runs 13 residues. V was clipped by 3 bases and J by 2 bases, with 8 bases between them. Germline lookup yields CDR1 DFQATT and CDR2 SNEGSKA (reference sequence). Here the CDR3 DNA reads TGCAGTGCTAGTTGGGGGGGCAATCAGCCCCAGCATTTT. Translated: CSASWGGNQPQHF.

The chain recombines TRBV25-1 with TRBJ1-4; D is uncertain. V gave up 4 bases and J gave up 7 bases, with 10 bases separating them. Germline V gene lookup returns CDR1 MGHDK and CDR2 SYGVNS. The CDR3 is made up of 13 amino acids. Here the CDR3 reads CASSGPRGEKLFF. Here the CDR3 DNA reads TGTGCCAGCAGTGGACCACGAGGTGAAAAACTGTTTTTT. Drawing the rest from reference TRBV25-1 and TRBJ1-4, the complete variable domain is EADIYQTPRYLVIGTGKKITLECSQTMGHDKMYWYQQDPGMELHLIHYSYGVNSTEKGDLSSESTVSRIRTEHFPLTLESARPSHTSQYLCASSGPRGEKLFFGSGTQLSVL.

This clonotype has at least ten counts. The V and J genes are TRBV29-1 and TRBJ1-1, with D possibly being TRBD1 (5 bases). The germline CDR1 and CDR2 sequences are SQVTM and ANQGSEA. Trimming cost V 8 bases and J 10 bases, with 17 bases left between them. This CDR3 is built from 11 residues. For the CDR3, the DNA is TGCAGCCTAGGACGGGACGACGGAGCTTTCTTT. This gives the protein CSLGRDDGAFF.

This clonotype has a count of ten or more. The J gene is TRBJ2-1, the V gene TRBV11-1, with 7 bases fitting TRBD1. V shed 2 bases and J 0 bases; nucleotides not matched to a gene: 7. Germline V lookup: CDR1 SGHAT, CDR2 FQDESV (reference sequence). The CDR3 is made up of 17 amino acids. In DNA, the CDR3 is TGTGCCAGCAGCTTACTCGTGTGGGACAGCTCCTACAATGAGCAGTTCTTC. Its translation is CASSLLVWDSSYNEQFF.

Details on this clonotype: This CDR3 is missing its conserved last phenylalanine or tryptophan, likely due to a read error. This chain uses TRBV3-1 with TRBJ1-2, with D unresolved. Germline V gene sequence: CDR1 LGHDT, CDR2 YNNKEL (reference sequence). V lost 6 bases to trimming and J lost 4 bases, with 15 bases between them. The CDR3 covers 14 residues. CDR3 sequence: CASSPTRLGYGYTL. The CDR3 DNA is TGTGCCAGCAGTCCGACACGACTGGGCTATGGCTACACCTTA.

This clonotype has ten or more counts. The rearrangement joins TRBV12-3 or TRBV12-4 to TRBJ2-2, with TRBD1 matching 7 bases. V gave up 6 bases and J gave up 0 bases; unmatched junction bases: 1. The CDR3 has 14 amino acids. CDR3 region: CASRGQTNTGELFF. The CDR3 nucleotides read TGTGCCAGCAGGGGACAGACGAACACCGGGGAGCTGTTTTTT.

The DNA for the CDR3 is TGTGCCAGCAGTTTTCGCGGAACGGGAAACACCATATATTTT. This sequence encodes CASSFRGTGNTIYF. The V gene is TRBV12-3 or TRBV12-4, the J gene TRBJ1-3; D uncertain. CDR3 size: 14 residues. V shed 3 bases and J shed 4 bases, with 10 bases lying between them.

This clonotype was observed a few times. This chain uses TRBV12-3 or TRBV12-4 with TRBJ1-2; D is possibly TRBD1 (5 bases). Deletions cut 0 bases from V and 8 bases from J, with 13 bases between. This CDR3 is built from 14 residues. This chain's CDR3 is CASSLAAWGPGYTF. The CDR3 region has the DNA TGTGCCAGCAGTTTAGCGGCGTGGGGCCCGGGCTACACCTTC.

This clonotype was seen a handful of times. V and J are TRBV20-1 and TRBJ2-1; 11 bases match TRBD2. Germline loops: CDR1 DFQATT, CDR2 SNEGSKA (reference sequence). Trimming took 4 bases from V and 5 from J; bases not matched to a gene: 7. The length of the CDR3 is 15 residues. The CDR3 sequence: CSAIKSTSGNNEQFF. The CDR3 DNA sequence: TGCAGTGCTATCAAGTCGACTAGCGGGAACAATGAGCAGTTCTTC.

This clonotype was observed at least ten times. The V call is TRBV20-1, the J call TRBJ1-2, with a possible D match to TRBD1 (5 bases). This CDR3 region has 14 residues. Trimming took off 0 bases at V and 1 base at J, with 9 bases between the two ends. Germline CDR1 DFQATT, CDR2 SNEGSKA (reference sequence). The DNA of the CDR3 is TGCAGTGCTAGAGAAGGGGACTTTAACTATGGCTACACCTTC. Translation gives CSAREGDFNYGYTF.

Remarks on this clonotype: Since the CDR3 does not end with the conserved phenylalanine or tryptophan, this likely comes from a read error. The chain is built from TRBV12-3 or TRBV12-4 and TRBJ1-6; weak D call: TRBD1 (6 bases). The CDR3 covers 14 residues. V was pared by 6 bases and J by 8 bases, with 14 bases between. The CDR3 nucleotides are TGTGCCAGCAGCCCAAGGGGGAAGGATTCACCCCTCCACCTT. This encodes CASSPRGKDSPLHL.

This clonotype was observed at least ten times. CDR3: CASSPGQTINYGYTF. In DNA, the CDR3 is TGTGCCAGCTCTCCGGGACAAACAATTAACTATGGCTACACCTTC. The chain carries TRBV6-2 or TRBV6-3 and TRBJ1-2, with D maybe TRBD1 (6 bases). The CDR3 is 15 amino acids. CDR1 is MNHEY, CDR2 SVGEGT, per germline. The V end lost 8 bases, the J end lost 1 base, and 17 bases lay between the germline ends.

This clonotype was detected a few times. The rearrangement joins TRBV2 to TRBJ2-7; D uncertain. The CDR3 sequence is 13 residues long. V gave up 8 bases and J gave up 3 bases, with 14 bases separating them. CDR1 is SNHLY and CDR2 is FYNNEI in the germline V gene. The chain's CDR3 is CASRIGLGYEQYV. CDR3 in DNA: TGTGCCAGCCGAATCGGGCTTGGCTACGAGCAGTACGTC.

This clonotype appeared many times. The chain uses TRBV12-3 or TRBV12-4 and TRBJ2-2; perhaps TRBD2 as D (6 bases). The CDR3 length is 16 residues. V dropped 6 bases and J dropped 0 bases, with 14 bases sitting between them. The CDR3 is CASSPPGTPNTGELFF. The CDR3 nucleotides are TGTGCCAGCAGCCCCCCCGGGACTCCGAACACCGGGGAGCTGTTTTTT.

A few counts support this clonotype. V gene TRBV7-3 combines with J gene TRBJ2-3; either TRBD1 or TRBD2 may fit D (6 bases each). The germline gives CDR1 SGHTA, CDR2 FQGTGA. The length of the CDR3 is 16 residues. The V end was cut by 0 bases, the J end by 0 bases, with 10 bases between. CDR3 sequence reads: CASSLTGGASTDTQYF. Written as DNA, the CDR3 is TGTGCCAGCAGCTTAACGGGGGGCGCTAGCACAGATACGCAGTATTTT. The full variable domain, completed using reference TRBV7-3 and TRBJ2-3, is GAGVSQTPSNKVTEKGKYVELRCDPISGHTALYWYRQSLGQGPEFLIYFQGTGAADDSGLPNDRFFAVRPEGSVSTLKIQRTERGDSAVYLCASSLTGGASTDTQYFGPGTRLTVL.

This clonotype was found a few times. The V gene is TRBV12-3 or TRBV12-4, the J gene TRBJ2-3, with D perhaps matching TRBD1 (6 bases). Deletions cut 5 bases from V and 2 bases from J, with 20 bases between. The CDR3 sequence is 17 residues long. This CDR3 is CASSRTDGGLDTDTQYF. CDR3 bases: TGTGCCAGCAGTCGTACTGATGGGGGCCTGGACACAGATACGCAGTATTTT.

This clonotype has only a few counts. This sequence joins TRBV12-3 or TRBV12-4 and TRBJ1-2; a possible D gene is TRBD1 (5 bases). The CDR3 loop spans 14 amino acids. V was cut by 6 bases and J by 7 bases, with 18 bases left in between. CDR3 residues: CASSLHSGLAGYTF. The DNA for the CDR3 is TGTGCCAGCAGCTTACACTCAGGGTTAGCTGGCTACACCTTC.